This T cell receptor (beta chain) was identified during a study of T-cell memory formation after mild COVID-19. Worth noting for this clonotype: Its antigen remains unidentified.

UMIs and sample barcodes were carried by the TCR alpha and TCR beta cDNA libraries that 5'RACE produced using constant-segment primers. TCRdb passed the 5' RACE reads through MiXCR, listing each CDR3 protein once. Among around 200,000 distinct CDR3 sequences listed, 7.5% to 10% were seen once. The CDR3 is 12 residues long. Germline CDR1 and CDR2: MDHEN and SYDVKM. V shed 6 bases and J shed 2 bases, with 8 bases lying between them. Whole-study results and caveats: SARS-CoV-2 specificity was not confirmed for second-wave clones peaking on day 37. While clones contracting from day 15 to 85 were balanced between CD4 and CD8, later expanders leaned CD4+. There were some responding clones in pre-infection memory, which suggested that cross-reactive memory had joined.

The sequencing input was PBMCs or a T cell subset sorted from them (not recorded which). The chain joins TRBV28 to TRBJ2-7; D is ambiguous. The clonotype comes from a man aged 18 to 29 who had mild COVID-19 (a few samples of this study predate the infection). Cell type and time point are not known. CDR3 nucleotide sequence: TGTGCCAGCAGCTCTTCGACCTACGAGCAGTACGTC. Translated: CASSSSTYEQYV.